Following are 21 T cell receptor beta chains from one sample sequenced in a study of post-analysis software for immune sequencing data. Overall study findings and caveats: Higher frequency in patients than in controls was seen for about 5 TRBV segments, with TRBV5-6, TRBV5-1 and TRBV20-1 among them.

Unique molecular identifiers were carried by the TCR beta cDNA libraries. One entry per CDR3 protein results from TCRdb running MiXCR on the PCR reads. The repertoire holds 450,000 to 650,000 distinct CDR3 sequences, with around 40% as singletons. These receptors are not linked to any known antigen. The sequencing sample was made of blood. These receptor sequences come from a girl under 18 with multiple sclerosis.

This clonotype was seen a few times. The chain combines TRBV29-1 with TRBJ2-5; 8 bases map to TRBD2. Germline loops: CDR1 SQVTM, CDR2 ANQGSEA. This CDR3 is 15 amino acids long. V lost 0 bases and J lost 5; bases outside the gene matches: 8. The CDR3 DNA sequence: TGCAGCGTTGAAGATCGTGCGGGGGGTTACGAGACCCAGTACTTC. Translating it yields CSVEDRAGGYETQYF.

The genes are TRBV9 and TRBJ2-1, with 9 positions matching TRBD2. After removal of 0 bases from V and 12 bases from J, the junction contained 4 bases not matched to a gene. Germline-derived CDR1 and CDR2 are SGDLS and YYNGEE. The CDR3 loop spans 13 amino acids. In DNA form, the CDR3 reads TGTGCCAGCAGCGTAGGGCTAGCGGGGTTGCAGTTCTTC. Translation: CASSVGLAGLQFF.

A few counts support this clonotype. The CDR3 DNA sequence: TGCAGTGCTAGCGTCGAAAGCGGGGCCCCCTACGAGCAGTACTTC. Its translation is CSASVESGAPYEQYF. The J gene is TRBJ2-7, the V gene TRBV20-1, with TRBD2 matching 7 bases. Looked up from germline, CDR1 is DFQATT and CDR2 is SNEGSKA (reference sequence). CDR3 length: 15 amino acids. J lost 2 bases, V lost 3 bases, and 10 bases had no gene match.

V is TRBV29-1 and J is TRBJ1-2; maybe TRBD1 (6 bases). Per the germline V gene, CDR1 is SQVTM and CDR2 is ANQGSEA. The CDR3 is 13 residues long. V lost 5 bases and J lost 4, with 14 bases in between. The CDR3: CSVQRDMGYGYTF. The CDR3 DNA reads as TGCAGCGTTCAGAGGGACATGGGCTATGGCTACACCTTC.

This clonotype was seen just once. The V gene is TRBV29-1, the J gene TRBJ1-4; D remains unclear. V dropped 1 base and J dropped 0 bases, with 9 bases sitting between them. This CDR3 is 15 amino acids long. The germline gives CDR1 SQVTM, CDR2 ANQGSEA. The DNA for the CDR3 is TGCAGCGTTGAAGGTTCCGCAGCAACTAATGAAAAACTGTTTTTT. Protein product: CSVEGSAATNEKLFF.

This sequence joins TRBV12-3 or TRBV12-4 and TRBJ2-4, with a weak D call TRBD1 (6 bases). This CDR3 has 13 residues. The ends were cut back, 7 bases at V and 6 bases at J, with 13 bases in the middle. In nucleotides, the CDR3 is TGTGCCAGCAACCGGCAGGGGATAAACATTCAGTACTTC. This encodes CASNRQGINIQYF.

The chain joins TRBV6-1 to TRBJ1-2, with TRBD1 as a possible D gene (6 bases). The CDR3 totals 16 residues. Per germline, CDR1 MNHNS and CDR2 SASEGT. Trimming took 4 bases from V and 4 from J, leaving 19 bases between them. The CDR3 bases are TGTGCCAGCAGTGTCAGAGGACAGACACTTTCCTATGGCTACACCTTC. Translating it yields CASSVRGQTLSYGYTF.

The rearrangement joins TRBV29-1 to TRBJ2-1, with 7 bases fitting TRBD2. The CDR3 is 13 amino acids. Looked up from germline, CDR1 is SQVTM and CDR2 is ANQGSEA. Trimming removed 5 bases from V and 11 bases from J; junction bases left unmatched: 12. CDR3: CSVLGPLRGKQFF. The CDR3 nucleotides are TGCAGCGTTCTCGGGCCCCTGCGGGGGAAGCAGTTCTTC.

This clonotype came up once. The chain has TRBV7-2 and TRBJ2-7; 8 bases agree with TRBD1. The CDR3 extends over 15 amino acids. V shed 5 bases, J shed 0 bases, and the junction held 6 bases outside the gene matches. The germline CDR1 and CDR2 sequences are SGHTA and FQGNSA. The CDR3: CASSRRQGSSYEQYF. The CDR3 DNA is TGTGCCAGCAGCCGCAGACAGGGGAGCTCCTACGAGCAGTACTTC.

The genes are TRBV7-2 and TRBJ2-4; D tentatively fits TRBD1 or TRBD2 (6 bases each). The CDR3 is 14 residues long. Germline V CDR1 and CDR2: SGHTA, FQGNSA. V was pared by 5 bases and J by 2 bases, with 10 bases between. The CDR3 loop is CASSTGATKNIQYF. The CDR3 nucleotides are TGTGCCAGCAGCACGGGGGCAACCAAAAACATTCAGTACTTC.

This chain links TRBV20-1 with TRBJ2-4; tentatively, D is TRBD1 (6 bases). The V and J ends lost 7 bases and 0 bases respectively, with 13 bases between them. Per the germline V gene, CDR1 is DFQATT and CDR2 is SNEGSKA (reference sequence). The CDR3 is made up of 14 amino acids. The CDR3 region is CSVRQALAKNIQYF. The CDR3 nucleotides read TGCAGTGTCCGACAGGCACTAGCCAAAAACATTCAGTACTTC.

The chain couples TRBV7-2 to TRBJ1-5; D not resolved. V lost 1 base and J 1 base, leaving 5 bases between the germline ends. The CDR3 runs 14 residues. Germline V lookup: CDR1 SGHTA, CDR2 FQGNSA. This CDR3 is CASSLDWSNQPQHF. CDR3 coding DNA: TGTGCCAGCAGCTTAGACTGGAGCAATCAGCCCCAGCATTTT. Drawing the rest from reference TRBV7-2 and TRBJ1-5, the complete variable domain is GAGVSQSPSNKVTEKGKDVELRCDPISGHTALYWYRQSLGQGLEFLIYFQGNSAPDKSGLPSDRFSAERTGGSVSTLTIQRTQQEDSAVYLCASSLDWSNQPQHFGDGTRLSIL.

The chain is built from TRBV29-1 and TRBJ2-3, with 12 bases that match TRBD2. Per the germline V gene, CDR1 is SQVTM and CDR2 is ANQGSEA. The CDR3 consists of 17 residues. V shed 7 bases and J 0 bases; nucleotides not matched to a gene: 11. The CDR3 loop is CSGKTSGRPLSTDTQYF. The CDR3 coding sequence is TGCAGCGGAAAGACTAGCGGGAGACCCCTTAGCACAGATACGCAGTATTTT.

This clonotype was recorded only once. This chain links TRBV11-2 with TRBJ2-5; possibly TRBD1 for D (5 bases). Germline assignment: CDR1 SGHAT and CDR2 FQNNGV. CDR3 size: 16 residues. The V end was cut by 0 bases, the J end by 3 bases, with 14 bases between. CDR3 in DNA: TGTGCCAGCAGCTTAGATCCTGTGGGGCTTAAAGAGACCCAGTACTTC. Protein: CASSLDPVGLKETQYF.

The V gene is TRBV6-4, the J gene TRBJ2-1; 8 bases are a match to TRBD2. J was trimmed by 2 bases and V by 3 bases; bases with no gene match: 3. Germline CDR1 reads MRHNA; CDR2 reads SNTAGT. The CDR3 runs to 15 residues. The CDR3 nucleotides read TGTGCCAGCAGTGAGGACGGGGGGGCCTACAATGAGCAGTTCTTC. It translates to CASSEDGGAYNEQFF.

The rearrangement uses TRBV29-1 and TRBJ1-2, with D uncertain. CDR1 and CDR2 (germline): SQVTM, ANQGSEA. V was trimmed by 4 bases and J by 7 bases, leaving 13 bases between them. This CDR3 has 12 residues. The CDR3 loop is CSVVARGSGYTF. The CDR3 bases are TGCAGCGTTGTAGCTCGGGGAAGTGGCTACACCTTC.

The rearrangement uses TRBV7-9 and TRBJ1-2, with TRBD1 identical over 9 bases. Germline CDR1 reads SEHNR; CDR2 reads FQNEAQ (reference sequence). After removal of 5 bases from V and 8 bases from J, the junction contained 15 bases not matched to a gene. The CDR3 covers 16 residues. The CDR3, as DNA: TGTGCCAGCAGCACCGCACAGGGGGCGCTTAAAGAAGGCTACACCTTC. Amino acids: CASSTAQGALKEGYTF.

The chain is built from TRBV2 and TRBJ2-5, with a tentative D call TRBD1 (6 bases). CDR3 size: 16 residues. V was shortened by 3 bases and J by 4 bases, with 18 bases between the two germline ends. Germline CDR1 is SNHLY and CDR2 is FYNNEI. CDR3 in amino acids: CASSEGARKVRETQYF. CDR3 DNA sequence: TGTGCCAGCAGTGAGGGGGCCCGAAAGGTCCGAGAGACCCAGTACTTC.

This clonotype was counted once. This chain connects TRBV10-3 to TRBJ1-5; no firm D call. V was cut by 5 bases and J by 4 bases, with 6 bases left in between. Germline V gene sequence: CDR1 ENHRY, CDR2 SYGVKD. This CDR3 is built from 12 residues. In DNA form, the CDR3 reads TGTGCCATCAGTTCACCAAATCAGCCCCAGCATTTT. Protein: CAISSPNQPQHF.

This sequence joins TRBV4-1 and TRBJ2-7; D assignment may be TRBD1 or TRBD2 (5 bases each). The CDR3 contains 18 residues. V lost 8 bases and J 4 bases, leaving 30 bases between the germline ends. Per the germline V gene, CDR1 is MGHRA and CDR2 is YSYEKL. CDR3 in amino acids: CASGTSSGPGMRRYEQYF. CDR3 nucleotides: TGCGCCAGCGGCACCTCGTCGGGACCGGGCATGAGAAGATACGAGCAGTACTTC.

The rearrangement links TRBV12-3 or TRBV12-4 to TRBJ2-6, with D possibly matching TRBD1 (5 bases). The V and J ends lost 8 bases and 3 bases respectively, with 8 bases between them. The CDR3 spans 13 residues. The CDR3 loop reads CASGRVGANVLTF. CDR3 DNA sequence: TGTGCCAGCGGCAGGGTTGGGGCCAACGTCCTGACTTTC.